One sample yielded the 21 T cell receptor beta chains listed below, sequenced in a study of blood T cell repertoires in COVID-19 (dated by TCRdb to the early 2020s). Libraries were built with the immunoSEQ multiplex PCR assay. Imported from immuneACCESS, the table was reduced by TCRdb to in-frame sequences with V and J called. These copies leave out some clones; in studies compared against another copy, an unresolved V gene accounts for under half, and the cause of the remainder is not known. The sample records approximately 94,000 clones, more than 65% of which are singletons. The ten largest make up around a third of the sample. Material: peripheral blood. All receptors come from a man between 65 and 79 years old with active or convalescent COVID-19.

V usage is TRBV29-1 and J usage is TRBJ2-1; 8 bases match TRBD2. After removal of 3 bases from V and 3 bases from J, the junction contained 4 bases not matched to a gene. The CDR3 spans 14 residues. Germline V gene lookup returns CDR1 SQVTM and CDR2 ANQGSEA. The chain's CDR3 is CSVERLAGYNEQFF. In DNA, the CDR3 is TGCAGCGTTGAGAGGCTAGCGGGCTACAATGAGCAGTTCTTC.

The chain carries TRBV7-2 and TRBJ2-7, with D possibly being TRBD1 (7 bases). Deletions cut 0 bases from V and 3 bases from J, with 12 bases between. This CDR3 is built from 15 residues. The V gene's germline CDR1 is SGHTA and CDR2 FQGNSA. The DNA of the CDR3 is TGTGCCAGCAGCTTAGCCAACCAGGGGGGCTACGAGCAGTACTTC. Translated: CASSLANQGGYEQYF.

Worth noting for this clone: The germline gene is not matched at one end of the junction; a read error may be the cause. This chain uses TRBV7-9 with TRBJ2-6; 12 nucleotides agree with TRBD1. The CDR3 extends over 13 amino acids. In germline, CDR1 is SEHNR, CDR2 FQNEAQ (reference sequence). The CDR3, as DNA: TGTGCCAGCAGACCAGACCGGGACAGGGGGCTGTCTTTC. It translates to CASRPDRDRGLSF. Combining the CDR3 with reference TRBV7-9 and TRBJ2-6 gives the whole variable domain DTGVSQNPRHKITKRGQNVTFRCDPISEHNRLYWYRQTLGQGPEFLTYFQNEAQLEKSRLLSDRFSAERPKGSFSTLEIQRTEQGDSAMYLCASRPDRDRGLSFGAGSRLTVL.

The chain employs TRBV5-1 and TRBJ1-4; D is uncertain. Germline CDR1 is SGHRS and CDR2 is YFSETQ. The CDR3 spans 15 residues. Deletions cut 0 bases from V and 8 bases from J, with 14 bases between. The CDR3 region is CASSLEGRGEEKLFF. The CDR3 DNA sequence: TGCGCCAGCAGCTTGGAGGGTCGGGGAGAGGAAAAACTGTTTTTT. Full variable domain (missing parts from reference TRBV5-1 and TRBJ1-4): KAGVTQTPRYLIKTRGQQVTLSCSPISGHRSVSWYQQTPGQGLQFLFEYFSETQRNKGNFPGRFSGRQFSNSRSEMNVSTLELGDSALYLCASSLEGRGEEKLFFGSGTQLSVL.

Only one count was recorded for this clone. The genes are TRBV4-1 and TRBJ1-5, with 9 bases identical to TRBD1. Germline CDR1 is MGHRA and CDR2 is YSYEKL. Trimming removed 3 bases from V and 1 base from J; junction bases left unmatched: 1. CDR3 length: 15 residues. The CDR3 here is CASSHGTGSNQPQHF. The CDR3 DNA is TGCGCCAGCAGCCATGGGACAGGGAGCAATCAGCCCCAGCATTTT.

The rearrangement joins TRBV7-2 to TRBJ2-1; 7 bases map to TRBD1. Germline V CDR1 and CDR2: SGHTA, FQGNSA. V lost 1 base, J lost 4 bases, and 7 bases stayed unmatched. This CDR3 is built from 16 residues. Here the CDR3 DNA reads TGTGCCAGCAGCTTAGAATCCCAGACAGGGTACAATGAGCAGTTCTTC. Its translation is CASSLESQTGYNEQFF.

The rearrangement links TRBV7-9 to TRBJ2-7; D is unclear. Trimming took off 5 bases at V and 3 bases at J, with 14 bases between the two ends. This CDR3 has 14 amino acids. Looked up from germline, CDR1 is SEHNR and CDR2 is FQNEAQ (reference sequence). The CDR3 is CASSPPSGDYEQYF. The CDR3 DNA follows: TGTGCCAGCAGCCCACCTTCAGGTGACTACGAGCAGTACTTC.

The rearrangement links TRBV4-2 to TRBJ2-1; TRBD2 agrees at 7 bases. The CDR3 contains 15 residues. The V gene end was trimmed by 3 bases and the J gene end by 5 bases; junction bases not matched to a gene: 7. CDR1 and CDR2 from the germline V gene are LGHNA and YNFKEQ. The CDR3 nucleotides read TGTGCCAGCAGCCAGCTGAGCGGGATGGACAATGAGCAGTTCTTC. It translates to CASSQLSGMDNEQFF.

The rearrangement uses TRBV19 and TRBJ2-2, with D possibly being TRBD1 (5 bases). The CDR3 is 13 amino acids. Trimming cost V 7 bases and J 1 base, with 7 bases left between them. Per germline, CDR1 LNHDA and CDR2 SQIVND (reference sequence). The CDR3 protein is CASTGRNTGELFF. CDR3 nucleotide sequence: TGTGCCAGTACAGGGCGGAACACCGGGGAGCTGTTTTTT.

CDR3 amino acids: CASSDAGAQETQYF. The CDR3, as DNA: TGTGCCAGCAGTGACGCAGGGGCCCAAGAGACCCAGTACTTC. V and J are TRBV2 and TRBJ2-5; TRBD1 might be the D (6 bases). V was cut by 3 bases and J by 1 base, with 9 bases left in between. The CDR3 has 14 residues. CDR1 is SNHLY and CDR2 is FYNNEI in the germline V gene.

The chain couples TRBV9 to TRBJ1-1; unclear D gene. The length of the CDR3 is 13 residues. V was trimmed by 2 bases and J by 6 bases, leaving 11 bases between them. Germline values: CDR1 SGDLS, CDR2 YYNGEE. The CDR3 DNA reads as TGTGCCAGCAGCGTGTGGGAGGGAGCTGAAGCTTTCTTT. It translates to CASSVWEGAEAFF.

This clone came up once. V is TRBV19 and J is TRBJ2-7; D not resolved. Germline lookup yields CDR1 LNHDA and CDR2 SQIVND (reference sequence). CDR3 length: 14 residues. Trimming stripped 3 bases from V and 1 base from J, with 10 bases between. The CDR3, as DNA: TGTGCCAGTAGTATCGCCCACACATCCTACGAGCAGTACTTC. It specifies CASSIAHTSYEQYF. Looking up the rest from reference TRBV19 and TRBJ2-7 gives the full variable domain: DGGITQSPKYLFRKEGQNVTLSCEQNLNHDAMYWYRQDPGQGLRLIYYSQIVNDFQKGDIAEGYSVSREKKESFPLTVTSAQKNPTAFYLCASSIAHTSYEQYFGPGTRLTVT.

The V gene is TRBV7-2, the J gene TRBJ2-7, with D unresolved. Germline values: CDR1 SGHTA, CDR2 FQGNSA. The ends were cut back, 4 bases at V and 6 bases at J, with 10 bases in the middle. The CDR3 contains 12 residues. The CDR3 spells CASSSSAGEQYF. In nucleotides, the CDR3 is TGTGCCAGCAGCTCCTCGGCAGGCGAGCAGTACTTC.

The V and J genes are TRBV5-1 and TRBJ1-2; weak D call: TRBD1 (6 bases). CDR1 and CDR2 (germline): SGHRS, YFSETQ. V lost 0 bases to trimming and J lost 1 base, with 13 bases between them. The CDR3 runs to 16 residues. In nucleotides, the CDR3 is TGCGCCAGCAGCTTGGGCAGGACAGCTGTTAACTATGGCTACACCTTC. As protein: CASSLGRTAVNYGYTF.

The chain carries TRBV2 and TRBJ2-7, with TRBD1 as a possible D gene (7 bases). From germline, CDR1 is SNHLY and CDR2 FYNNEI. The CDR3 contains 15 residues. The V gene lost 6 bases and the J gene lost 5 bases, with 20 bases spanning the gap. The CDR3 nucleotides read TGTGCCAGCAGCCCAGGGGGGCAGGGAGGCAACGAGCAGTACTTC. Translated, it gives CASSPGGQGGNEQYF. Together with reference TRBV2 and TRBJ2-7, the CDR3 gives the full variable domain: EPEVTQTPSHQVTQMGQEVILRCVPISNHLYFYWYRQILGQKVEFLVSFYNNEISEKSEIFDDQFSVERPDGSNFTLKIRSTKLEDSAMYFCASSPGGQGGNEQYFGPGTRLTVT.

CDR3 bases: TGCGCCAGCAGCTCCCTAACGGTCGCGAACACCGGGGAGCTGTTTTTT. Translating gives CASSSLTVANTGELFF. The genes are TRBV5-1 and TRBJ2-2; no clear D gene. The V end was cut by 3 bases, the J end by 0 bases, with 12 bases between. Per the germline V gene, CDR1 is SGHRS and CDR2 is YFSETQ. This CDR3 has 16 residues.

The chain uses TRBV7-8 and TRBJ2-7, with 13 nucleotides matching TRBD2. The trim removed 6 bases at V and 1 base at J, leaving 6 bases unmatched. This CDR3 comprises 16 residues. CDR1 and CDR2 (germline): SGHVS, FQNEAQ. CDR3 DNA sequence: TGTGCCAGCAGATCAGGGGGACTAGCGGGGTCCTACGAGCAGTACTTC. Encoded protein: CASRSGGLAGSYEQYF.

Here the CDR3 reads CASRPIGTGGGTEAFF. The CDR3 DNA reads as TGTGCCAGTAGGCCTATCGGGACAGGGGGGGGCACTGAAGCTTTCTTT. The chain couples TRBV19 to TRBJ1-1; 11 bases are shared with TRBD1. Trimming removed 6 bases from V and 4 bases from J; junction bases left unmatched: 10. Per the germline V gene, CDR1 is LNHDA and CDR2 is SQIVND (reference sequence). This CDR3 contains 16 residues.

The chain is built from TRBV7-9 and TRBJ2-7; 7 bases are a match to TRBD1. This CDR3 is built from 13 residues. J lost 1 base, V lost 6 bases, and 3 bases had no gene match. Germline lookup yields CDR1 SEHNR and CDR2 FQNEAQ (reference sequence). CDR3 DNA: TGTGCCAGCAGAAGACAGGGTTCCTACGAGCAGTACTTC. It translates to CASRRQGSYEQYF.

The chain couples TRBV7-2 to TRBJ1-1; 8 bases agree with TRBD1. V was pared by 5 bases and J by 4 bases, with 6 bases of the junction left unmatched. The CDR3 sequence is 14 residues long. Per the germline V gene, CDR1 is SGHTA and CDR2 is FQGNSA. CDR3 in DNA: TGTGCCAGCAGCCCTGGACAGGGCTTCACTGAAGCTTTCTTT. Protein: CASSPGQGFTEAFF. The entire variable domain, with the rest obtained from reference TRBV7-2 and TRBJ1-1, is as follows: GAGVSQSPSNKVTEKGKDVELRCDPISGHTALYWYRQSLGQGLEFLIYFQGNSAPDKSGLPSDRFSAERTGGSVSTLTIQRTQQEDSAVYLCASSPGQGFTEAFFGQGTRLTVV.

The rearrangement joins TRBV16 to TRBJ1-2; D remains ambiguous. The CDR3 spans 14 residues. The germline V and J ends were trimmed by 1 base and 8 bases, with 14 bases remaining between them. Germline assignment: CDR1 KGHSY and CDR2 FQNENV. CDR3 region: CASSQFPEGQGYTF. The CDR3 nucleotides are TGTGCCAGCAGCCAATTCCCGGAGGGTCAAGGCTACACCTTC.